The source of this T cell receptor (beta chain) is a study of blood T cells in healthy people across ages. Findings and caveats of the study: The long-lived group displayed more naive CD4+ cells, plus higher diversity, than the aged donors did. Unknown CMV status may confound age-related changes in expanded clones. TCR beta diversity tracked closely with naive T cell percentage.

Every donor provided approximately 9.2 milliliters of peripheral blood. The CDR3 is 13 amino acids. Germline V gene data show CDR1 as SNHLY and CDR2 as FYNNEI. Regarding this clonotype: What it binds is unknown.

A sample-barcoded 5' primer and a J-beta primer mix were used in a second PCR of roughly 7 to 12 cycles. TCRdb independently ran MiXCR on the 5' RACE reads; one entry per CDR3 protein. The table lists about 800,000 distinct CDR3 sequences, 58% of them singletons. This TCR was sampled from a man aged 30 to 45 in good health. Sequencing input: blood. The J gene is TRBJ2-4, the V gene TRBV2, with 12 bases fitting TRBD2. The J call may be faulty, since TRBJ2-7 better matches the DNA end. CDR3 sequence reads: CASKGLAGGEQYF. CDR3 bases: TGTGCCAGCAAGGGACTAGCGGGTGGCGAGCAGTACTTC.